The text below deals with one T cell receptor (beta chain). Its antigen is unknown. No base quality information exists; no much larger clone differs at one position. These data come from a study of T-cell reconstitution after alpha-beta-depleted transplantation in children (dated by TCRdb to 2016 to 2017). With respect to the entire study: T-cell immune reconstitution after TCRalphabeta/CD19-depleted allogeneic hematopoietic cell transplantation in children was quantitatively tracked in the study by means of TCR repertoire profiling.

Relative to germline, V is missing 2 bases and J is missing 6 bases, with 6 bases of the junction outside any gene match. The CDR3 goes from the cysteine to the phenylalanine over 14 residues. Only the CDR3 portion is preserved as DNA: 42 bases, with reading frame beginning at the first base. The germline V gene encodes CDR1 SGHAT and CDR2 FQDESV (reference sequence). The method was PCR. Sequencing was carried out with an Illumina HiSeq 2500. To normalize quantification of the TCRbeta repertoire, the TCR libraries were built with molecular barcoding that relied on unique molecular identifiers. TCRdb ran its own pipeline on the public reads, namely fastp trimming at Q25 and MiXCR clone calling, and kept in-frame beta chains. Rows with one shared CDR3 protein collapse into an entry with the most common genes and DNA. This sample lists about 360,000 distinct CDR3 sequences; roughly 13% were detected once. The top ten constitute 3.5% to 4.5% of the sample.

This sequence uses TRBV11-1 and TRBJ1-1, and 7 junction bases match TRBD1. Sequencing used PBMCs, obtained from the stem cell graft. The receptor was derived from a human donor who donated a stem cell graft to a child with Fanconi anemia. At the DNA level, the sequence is TGTGCCAGCAGCTTAACAGGGGCGAGATCTGAAGCTTTCTTT. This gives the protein CASSLTGARSEAFF.